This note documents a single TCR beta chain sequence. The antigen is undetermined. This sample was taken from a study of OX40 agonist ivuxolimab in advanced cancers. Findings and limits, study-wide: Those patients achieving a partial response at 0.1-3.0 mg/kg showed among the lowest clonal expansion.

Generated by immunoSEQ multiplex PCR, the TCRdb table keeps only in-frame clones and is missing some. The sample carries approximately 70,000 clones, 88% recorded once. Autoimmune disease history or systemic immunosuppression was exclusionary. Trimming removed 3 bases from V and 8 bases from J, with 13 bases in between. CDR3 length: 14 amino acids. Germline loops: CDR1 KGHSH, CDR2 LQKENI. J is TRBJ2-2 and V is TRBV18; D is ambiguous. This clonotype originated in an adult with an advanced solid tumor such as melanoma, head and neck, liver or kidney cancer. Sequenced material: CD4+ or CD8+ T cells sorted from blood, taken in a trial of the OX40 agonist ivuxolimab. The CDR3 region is CASSPIFTPGELFF. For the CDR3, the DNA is TGTGCCAGCTCACCGATTTTCACCCCGGGGGAGCTGTTTTTT. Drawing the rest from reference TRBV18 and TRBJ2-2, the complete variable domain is NAGVMQNPRHLVRRRGQEARLRCSPMKGHSHVYWYRQLPEEGLKFMVYLQKENIIDESGMPKERFSAEFPKEGPSILRIQQVVRGDSAAYFCASSPIFTPGELFFGEGSRLTVL.